This T cell receptor (beta chain) is from a study of cytomegalovirus exposure and HLA in healthy donors. For this clone: Its antigen is as yet unknown. Mismatch with germline at one junction end may stem from a read error.

The study's findings and limits: Researchers catalogued approximately 170 TCR beta chains as cytomegalovirus-associated.

The data were produced by immunoSEQ multiplex PCR, yet TCRdb's version contains in-frame clones alone and is incomplete. The sample yields approximately 300,000 clones, around 90% seen once. The sequenced sample was PBMCs. The sequence came from a woman aged 25 to 39 in good health and CMV-seropositive.

In nucleotides, the CDR3 is TGTGCCAGCAGCTTAGGCGGGGATGGAGACACCATATATTTT. The encoded protein is CASSLGGDGDTIYF. The chain couples TRBV7-2 to TRBJ1-3, with D uncertain. The CDR3 contains 14 residues. Germline lookup yields CDR1 SGHTA and CDR2 FQGNSA.